A single sample is the source of the 17 T cell receptor beta chains below, sequenced in a study of blood T cells in healthy people across ages. A J-beta primer mix and a sample-barcoded 5' primer were used in a second PCR of roughly 7 to 12 cycles. MiXCR, applied by TCRdb to the 5' RACE reads, yields one record per CDR3 protein. The sample includes over a million distinct CDR3 sequences, around 59% of them seen just once. The sample consisted of blood. These receptors all come from a man between 18 and 35 years old in good health.

This clonotype was counted only a few times. This chain uses TRBV28 with TRBJ2-7; D is perhaps TRBD2 (5 bases). V was shortened by 6 bases and J by 1 base, with 22 bases between the two germline ends. Germline CDR1 reads MDHEN; CDR2 reads SYDVKM. This CDR3 has 17 residues. The CDR3 region has the DNA TGTGCCAGCAGCCAAGGAGGCGGAAGTATTGGGTCCTACGAGCAGTACTTC. It yields the protein CASSQGGGSIGSYEQYF.

This chain links TRBV15 with TRBJ2-1, with D maybe TRBD2 (6 bases). This CDR3 spans 13 amino acids. Trimming took off 8 bases at V and 3 bases at J, with 11 bases between the two ends. Germline assignment: CDR1 LNHNV and CDR2 YYDKDF (reference sequence). The CDR3 region is CATSRDFYNEQFF. The CDR3 DNA follows: TGTGCCACCTCAAGGGACTTCTACAATGAGCAGTTCTTC.

This clonotype has only a few counts. This rearrangement joins TRBV6-5 to TRBJ2-6; 7 bases match TRBD2. Germline CDR1 and CDR2: MNHEY and SVGAGI. The CDR3 contains 15 residues. V shed 6 bases and J 0 bases; nucleotides not matched to a gene: 2. The CDR3 sequence is CASRRTSSGANVLTF. As DNA, the CDR3 is TGTGCCAGCAGGCGGACTAGCTCTGGGGCCAACGTCCTGACTTTC.

The chain's CDR3 is CAISEPGDRLNTEAFF. CDR3 DNA: TGTGCCATCAGTGAGCCGGGGGACAGACTGAACACTGAAGCTTTCTTT. The V call is TRBV10-3, the J call TRBJ1-1, with 7 bases fitting TRBD1. V lost 2 bases, J lost 0 bases, and 6 bases stayed unmatched. Germline assignment: CDR1 ENHRY and CDR2 SYGVKD. CDR3 length: 16 amino acids.

This clonotype was detected only a few times. The chain links TRBV15 to TRBJ2-5, with D hard to call. Between the trimmed V and J ends, which lost 0 bases and 1 base, there was a span of 9 bases. Germline lookup yields CDR1 LNHNV and CDR2 YYDKDF (reference sequence). This CDR3 has 15 residues. DNA of the CDR3: TGTGCCACCAGCAGAGATAGGGCAGGCCAAGAGACCCAGTACTTC. This encodes CATSRDRAGQETQYF.

This clonotype was counted between two and nine times. The chain has TRBV6-2 or TRBV6-3 and TRBJ2-5, with D perhaps matching TRBD1 (5 bases). The germline V and J ends were trimmed by 6 bases and 2 bases, with 16 bases remaining between them. CDR1 is MNHEY, CDR2 SVGEGT, per germline. This CDR3 comprises 15 residues. The CDR3 DNA reads as TGTGCCAGCAGAAATCTGAGACAGATTCAAGAGACCCAGTACTTC. Its protein is CASRNLRQIQETQYF.

J is TRBJ2-3 and V is TRBV20-1; TRBD2 matches at 9 bases. Unmatched junction bases numbered 7, after V lost 0 bases and J lost 0 bases. The CDR3 has 17 amino acids. Germline V gene data show CDR1 as DFQATT and CDR2 as SNEGSKA (reference sequence). CDR3 nucleotides: TGCAGTGCTAGAGACTTAGCGGGAGCCTCAAGCACAGATACGCAGTATTTT. Amino acid sequence: CSARDLAGASSTDTQYF.

The chain combines TRBV5-1 with TRBJ2-1, with 9 bases that match TRBD1. This CDR3 contains 15 residues. Losses at the gene ends were 6 bases for V and 2 bases for J; bases not matched to a gene: 6. Germline assignment: CDR1 SGHRS and CDR2 YFSETQ. The CDR3 here is CASNMGQGTYNEQFF. The CDR3 bases are TGCGCCAGCAATATGGGACAGGGAACCTACAATGAGCAGTTCTTC.

This sequence joins TRBV14 and TRBJ2-7; D possibly matches TRBD1 or TRBD2 (5 bases each). CDR1 and CDR2 from the germline V gene are SGHDN and FVKESK. The CDR3 consists of 14 residues. Trimming left V 5 bases short and J 0 bases short, with 11 bases between. The CDR3, as DNA: TGTGCCAGCAGCTACCGGGGCAACTCCTACGAGCAGTACTTC. Amino acid sequence: CASSYRGNSYEQYF.

The CDR3 loop is CAISVDAGLQPQHF. CDR3 coding DNA: TGTGCCATCAGTGTGGATGCAGGGTTACAGCCCCAGCATTTT. The chain joins TRBV10-3 to TRBJ1-5; tentative D call: TRBD1 (5 bases). Trimming shortened V by 4 bases and J by 7 bases, and 14 bases separated the two germline ends. Germline lookup yields CDR1 ENHRY and CDR2 SYGVKD. The CDR3 runs 14 residues.

The rearrangement links TRBV15 to TRBJ2-5; D possibly corresponds to TRBD1 (6 bases). The J call may be mistaken, given a closer DNA end match to TRBJ2-7. The CDR3 extends over 14 amino acids. Germline V gene sequence: CDR1 LNHNV, CDR2 YYDKDF (reference sequence). CDR3 bases: TGTGCCACCAGCAGCGCAACAACAGGGATCGAGCAGTACTTC. Translation gives CATSSATTGIEQYF.

The chain links TRBV20-1 to TRBJ2-7; 9 nucleotides agree with TRBD1. This CDR3 is 16 amino acids long. V lost 1 base to trimming and J lost 0 bases; unmatched junction nucleotides: 7. Germline V CDR1 and CDR2: DFQATT, SNEGSKA (reference sequence). The CDR3: CSARGGDRGDSYEQYF. The CDR3 DNA reads TGCAGTGCTAGAGGAGGCGACAGGGGGGACTCCTACGAGCAGTACTTC.

This chain joins TRBV5-6 and TRBJ2-7, with unresolved D. Germline values: CDR1 SGHDT, CDR2 YYEEEE. Trimming shortened V by 1 base and J by 9 bases, and 17 bases separated the two germline ends. CDR3 length equals 14 residues. CDR3 sequence reads: CASSLRQVGLAQYF. CDR3 nucleotide sequence: TGTGCCAGCAGCTTGCGCCAAGTTGGTTTAGCGCAGTACTTC.

This chain uses TRBV2 with TRBJ2-5; perhaps D is TRBD1 or TRBD2 (5 bases each). The DNA end lines up better with TRBJ2-4; the J call may be wrong. From germline, CDR1 is SNHLY and CDR2 FYNNEI. There are 19 residues in the CDR3. The CDR3 reads CASSVLQETTSLDKNIQYF. The CDR3 bases are TGTGCCAGCAGTGTACTACAGGAGACTACCTCCTTAGACAAAAACATTCAGTACTTC.

The V and J genes are TRBV30 and TRBJ2-6; TRBD2 is a possible D gene (5 bases). V lost 1 base and J 1 base, leaving 5 bases between the germline ends. This CDR3 contains 14 residues. CDR1 is GTSNPN, CDR2 SVGIG, per germline (reference sequence). In nucleotides, the CDR3 is TGTGCCTGGAGTGAGCGGTCTGGGGCCAACGTCCTGACTTTC. It encodes CAWSERSGANVLTF.

A few counts support this clonotype. This chain uses TRBV29-1 with TRBJ2-7, with 9 positions matching TRBD1. The CDR3 totals 12 residues. CDR1 and CDR2 from the germline V gene are SQVTM and ANQGSEA. V lost 6 bases to trimming and J lost 2 bases; unmatched junction nucleotides: 2. CDR3 amino acids: CSVGTGPYEQYF. For the CDR3, the DNA is TGCAGCGTCGGGACAGGGCCCTACGAGCAGTACTTC.

Written as DNA, the CDR3 is TGTGCCAGCAGCACAACAGGGGGCGAGTTCTTC. It encodes CASSTTGGEFF. This sequence joins TRBV2 and TRBJ2-1; TRBD1 agrees at 9 bases. Unmatched junction bases numbered 5, after V lost 6 bases and J lost 14 bases. The V gene's germline CDR1 is SNHLY and CDR2 FYNNEI. The CDR3 is made up of 11 amino acids.